This is a list of T cell receptor beta chains from one sample in a study of beta chain features in type 1 diabetes. The assay was immunoSEQ multiplex PCR, and TCRdb's table has in-frame clones only and misses some. This table has a few hundred thousand clones, 9.6% appearing once. The sample taken for sequencing was naive CD4+ T cells from blood. These receptors were taken from a woman aged 18-30 years in good health. The CDR3 runs from the conserved cysteine through the conserved F or W. The D gene is left open where the match is weak. A row's size may be missing; if present it is once, few, many or a size class.

V gene: TRBV25-1; J gene: TRBJ1-4; D gene: -; clone size: few; CDR3 DNA: TGTGCCAGCAGGGCCCGGGGTGCAACTAATGAAAAACTGTTTTTT; CDR3 protein: CASRARGATNEKLFF
V gene: TRBV30; J gene: TRBJ1-2; D gene: -; clone size: -; CDR3 DNA: TGTGCCTGGAGTGCGCAGGGAGGCTACACCTTC; CDR3 protein: CAWSAQGGYTF
V gene: TRBV5-6; J gene: TRBJ2-3; D gene: TRBD2; clone size: many; CDR3 DNA: TGTGCCAGCAGCCTGGGACTAGTGGAAGATACGCAGTATTTT; CDR3 protein: CASSLGLVEDTQYF
V gene: TRBV6-6; J gene: TRBJ1-1; D gene: -; clone size: few; CDR3 DNA: TGTGCCAGCGCAGAACGTACTGAAGCTTTCTTT; CDR3 protein: CASAERTEAFF
V gene: TRBV7-9; J gene: TRBJ2-3; D gene: TRBD2; clone size: -; CDR3 DNA: TGTGCCAGCAGTTCGCTACTTGCGGGGGTTAGCACAGATACGCAGTATTTT; CDR3 protein: CASSSLLAGVSTDTQYF
V gene: TRBV7-7; J gene: TRBJ2-2; D gene: -; clone size: many; CDR3 DNA: TGTGCCAGCAGACCGGGAGTTGGTACCGGGGAGCTGTTTTTT; CDR3 protein: CASRPGVGTGELFF
V gene: TRBV6-1; J gene: TRBJ1-2; D gene: -; clone size: -; CDR3 DNA: TGTGCCAGCAGTATAAACAGGGTGCCGGGAGGCTACACCTTC; CDR3 protein: CASSINRVPGGYTF
V gene: TRBV19; J gene: TRBJ1-1; D gene: -; clone size: -; CDR3 DNA: TGTGCCAGCCGTCCTTTGACAGTTCTGAACACTGAAGCTTTCTTT; CDR3 protein: CASRPLTVLNTEAFF
V gene: TRBV4-2; J gene: TRBJ2-7; D gene: TRBD2; clone size: -; CDR3 DNA: TGTGCCAGCAGCCAAGAAAGGACTAGCGGGTTCTCCTACGAGCAGTACTTC; CDR3 protein: CASSQERTSGFSYEQYF
V gene: TRBV14; J gene: TRBJ2-5; D gene: -; clone size: -; CDR3 DNA: TGTGCCAGCAGCCAAGTCGGAGCCCAGACCCAGTACTTC; CDR3 protein: CASSQVGAQTQYF
V gene: TRBV7-8; J gene: TRBJ2-3; D gene: TRBD2; clone size: -; CDR3 DNA: TGTGCCAGCACCACAAGCCGTCTGGGACTAGCGGTCACAGATACGCAGTATTTT; CDR3 protein: CASTTSRLGLAVTDTQYF
V gene: TRBV6-5; J gene: TRBJ2-7; D gene: TRBD1; clone size: -; CDR3 DNA: TGTGCCAGCAGGGGACAGTCCTACGAGCAGTACTTC; CDR3 protein: CASRGQSYEQYF
V gene: TRBV15; J gene: TRBJ2-3; D gene: -; clone size: few; CDR3 DNA: TGTGCCACCAGCACACGGAGGGCTAGCACAGATACGCAGTATTTT; CDR3 protein: CATSTRRASTDTQYF
V gene: TRBV5-4; J gene: TRBJ2-3; D gene: -; clone size: few; CDR3 DNA: TGTGCCAGCAGCTCAACTAGCACAGATACGCAGTATTTT; CDR3 protein: CASSSTSTDTQYF
V gene: TRBV23-1; J gene: TRBJ2-7; D gene: -; clone size: many; CDR3 DNA: TGCGCCAGCAGTCTTCCCCAGACACTCCATTACGAGCAGTACTTC; CDR3 protein: CASSLPQTLHYEQYF
V gene: TRBV30; J gene: TRBJ1-2; D gene: -; clone size: few; CDR3 DNA: TGTGCCTGGAGCGTGGGGGCTGGCGGCTACACCTTC; CDR3 protein: CAWSVGAGGYTF
V gene: TRBV30; J gene: TRBJ2-7; D gene: -; clone size: many; CDR3 DNA: TGTGCCTGTAAGCGTAAGAGCCACGAGCAGTACTTC; CDR3 protein: CACKRKSHEQYF
V gene: TRBV12-5; J gene: TRBJ2-7; D gene: TRBD1; clone size: few; CDR3 DNA: TGTGCTAGTAGAGAGGGGGCCTCCTACGAGCAGTACTTC; CDR3 protein: CASREGASYEQYF